The 12 T cell receptor beta chains given below trace back to one sample, sequenced in a study of blood T cell repertoires in COVID-19. The table came from immunoSEQ multiplex PCR; TCRdb's copy has only in-frame clones and leaves some out. The sample holds roughly 500,000 clones; more than 75% are singletons and the top ten take 1.5% to 2%. Sequenced input: PBMCs or T cells enriched from blood (not recorded which). Source of these receptors: a woman aged 40 to 50 who had recovered from COVID-19.

The chain employs TRBV11-2 and TRBJ1-1, with TRBD1 matching over 8 bases. The CDR3 is 14 amino acids. Germline CDR1 SGHAT, CDR2 FQNNGV. Trimming took 5 bases from V and 1 from J; bases not matched to a gene: 3. The CDR3 sequence is CASSVTGENTEAFF. CDR3 nucleotide sequence: TGTGCCAGCAGCGTGACAGGGGAGAACACTGAAGCTTTCTTT.

The chain links TRBV7-2 to TRBJ1-2, with 10 positions matching TRBD1. The germline CDR1 and CDR2 sequences are SGHTA and FQGNSA. The CDR3 loop spans 15 amino acids. The junction had 10 bases not matched to a gene; V was cut back by 5 bases and J by 7 bases. In DNA form, the CDR3 reads TGTGCCAGCAGCGCACGGGACAGGGGCGGCGGTGGCTACACCTTC. This translates into CASSARDRGGGGYTF.

This clone came up once. The genes are TRBV9 and TRBJ2-1, with 10 bases fitting TRBD2. This CDR3 contains 15 residues. Per germline, CDR1 SGDLS and CDR2 YYNGEE. With 4 bases clipped from V and 4 bases from J, the junction kept 5 bases outside the gene matches. The CDR3 DNA reads TGTGCCAGCAGCATTAGCGGGAGGCATTACAATGAGCAGTTCTTC. Translated: CASSISGRHYNEQFF.

The chain employs TRBV13 and TRBJ1-1; D is undetermined. The CDR3 is made up of 13 amino acids. Trimming cost V 5 bases and J 0 bases, with 7 bases left between them. The V gene's germline CDR1 is PRHDT and CDR2 FYEKMQ (reference sequence). The chain's CDR3 is CASSREMNTEAFF. The CDR3 DNA reads TGTGCCAGCAGCCGGGAAATGAACACTGAAGCTTTCTTT.

The CDR3 DNA is TGTGCCAGCAGGCCTAATAGCAATCAGCCCCAGCATTTT. As protein: CASRPNSNQPQHF. V usage is TRBV12-3 or TRBV12-4 and J usage is TRBJ1-5; D gene unclear. The ends were cut back, 6 bases at V and 0 bases at J, with 6 bases in the middle. This CDR3 has 13 residues.

The rearrangement joins TRBV15 to TRBJ2-7; the D gene is possibly TRBD1 (6 bases). Trimming stripped 5 bases from V and 2 bases from J, with 25 bases between. Per germline, CDR1 LNHNV and CDR2 YYDKDF (reference sequence). The CDR3 has 18 amino acids. CDR3 residues: CATSPSPGTPMLTYEQYF. DNA of the CDR3: TGTGCCACCAGCCCCAGTCCCGGGACACCAATGTTAACCTACGAGCAGTACTTC.

The rearrangement uses TRBV6-5 and TRBJ2-5; 7 nucleotides agree with TRBD1. The V and J ends lost 6 bases and 5 bases, in that order; junction bases with no gene match: 6. Germline lookup yields CDR1 MNHEY and CDR2 SVGAGI. The CDR3 is made up of 13 amino acids. CDR3 protein: CASRLTGWETQYF. The CDR3 DNA sequence: TGTGCCAGCAGATTGACAGGGTGGGAGACCCAGTACTTC.

The gene calls are TRBV5-6 and TRBJ2-7; 7 bases map to TRBD1. Trimming at V came to 0 bases and at J to 7 bases, leaving 4 bases not matched to a gene. This CDR3 has 13 residues. Germline lookup yields CDR1 SGHDT and CDR2 YYEEEE. Here the CDR3 DNA reads TGTGCCAGCAGCTTGGGACCGACAGGGGAGCAGTACTTC. Residues: CASSLGPTGEQYF. Full variable domain (remainder filled in from reference TRBV5-6 and TRBJ2-7): DAGVTQSPTHLIKTRGQQVTLRCSPKSGHDTVSWYQQALGQGPQFIFQYYEEEERQRGNFPDRFSGHQFPNYSSELNVNALLLGDSALYLCASSLGPTGEQYFGPGTRLTVT.

This clone was observed a handful of times. This chain connects TRBV7-2 to TRBJ1-3; TRBD1 aligns across 8 bases. The germline V gene encodes CDR1 SGHTA and CDR2 FQGNSA. The CDR3 covers 14 residues. V lost 5 bases to trimming and J lost 2 bases; unmatched junction nucleotides: 2. The DNA of the CDR3 is TGTGCCAGCAGCCAACAGGGGGCTGGAAACACCATATATTTT. Protein product: CASSQQGAGNTIYF. Drawing the rest from reference TRBV7-2 and TRBJ1-3, the complete variable domain is GAGVSQSPSNKVTEKGKDVELRCDPISGHTALYWYRQSLGQGLEFLIYFQGNSAPDKSGLPSDRFSAERTGGSVSTLTIQRTQQEDSAVYLCASSQQGAGNTIYFGEGSWLTVV.

This chain links TRBV4-2 with TRBJ1-1; D is perhaps TRBD1 (6 bases). V was pared by 7 bases and J by 11 bases, with 20 bases between. In germline, CDR1 is LGHNA, CDR2 YNFKEQ. The CDR3 runs to 13 residues. CDR3 amino acids: CASMGTPAQGAFF. The CDR3, as DNA: TGTGCCAGCATGGGGACACCTGCTCAGGGTGCTTTCTTT.

This clone was recorded a few times. CDR3 nucleotide sequence: TGTGCCAGTAGAAAACGGGCGAGTCGGGGGAACACTGAAGCTTTCTTT. Its protein is CASRKRASRGNTEAFF. The chain couples TRBV19 to TRBJ1-1; D is uncertain. Germline V gene data show CDR1 as LNHDA and CDR2 as SQIVND (reference sequence). The V end was cut by 6 bases, the J end by 1 base, with 18 bases between. The CDR3 has 16 amino acids.

This clone has just one count. The genes are TRBV7-2 and TRBJ2-4; TRBD1 aligns across 8 bases. V shed 5 bases and J 5 bases; nucleotides not matched to a gene: 11. The CDR3 has 16 residues. Germline CDR1 is SGHTA and CDR2 is FQGNSA. This CDR3 is CASSRTGTSSENIQYF. Here the CDR3 DNA reads TGTGCCAGCAGCCGGACAGGGACCTCCTCCGAAAACATTCAGTACTTC.